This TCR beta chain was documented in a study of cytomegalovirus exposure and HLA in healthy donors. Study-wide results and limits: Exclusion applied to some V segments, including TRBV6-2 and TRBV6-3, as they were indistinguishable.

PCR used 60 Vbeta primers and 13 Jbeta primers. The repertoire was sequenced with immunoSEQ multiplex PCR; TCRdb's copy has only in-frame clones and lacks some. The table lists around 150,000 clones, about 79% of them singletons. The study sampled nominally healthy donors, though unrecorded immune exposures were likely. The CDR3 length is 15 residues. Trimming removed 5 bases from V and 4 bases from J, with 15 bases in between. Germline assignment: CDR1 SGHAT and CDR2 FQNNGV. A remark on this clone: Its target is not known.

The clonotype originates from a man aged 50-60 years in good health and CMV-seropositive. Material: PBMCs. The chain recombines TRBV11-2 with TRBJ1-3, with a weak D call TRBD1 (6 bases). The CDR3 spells CASSPQGLRGNTIYF. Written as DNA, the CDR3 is TGTGCCAGCAGCCCGCAGGGGTTGAGAGGAAACACCATATATTTT.